A selection of T cell receptor beta chains follows, all from one sample in a study of CD8 T cells in ankylosing spondylitis. TCRdb itself ran the 5' RACE reads through MiXCR, one entry per CDR3 protein. The sample records 340,000 or so distinct CDR3 sequences, 14% to 15% being singletons. The sample consisted of blood, either unsorted or a sorted T cell fraction (not recorded which). These receptors were collected from a male donor with ankylosing spondylitis or in good health (not recorded which). CDR3s include the opening cysteine and the closing phenylalanine or tryptophan. A D gene is named only where the DNA matches it firmly. Not all rows give a size; the values are once, few, many and, for expanded clones, a class.

v_call	clone_size	j_call	d_call	cdr3_aa	cdr3_nt
TRBV20-1	.	TRBJ1-4	TRBD1	CSARVRTGDEKLFF	TGCAGTGCTAGAGTTCGGACAGGTGATGAAAAACTGTTTTTT
TRBV29-1	few	TRBJ2-2	.	CSARRGLANTGELFF	TGCAGCGCCCGGCGGGGGCTCGCGAACACCGGGGAGCTGTTTTTT
TRBV20-1	few	TRBJ2-4	.	CSAGGSVKNIQYF	TGCAGTGCTGGGGGGTCGGTCAAAAACATTCAGTACTTC
TRBV2	.	TRBJ2-2	.	CATSKQGPNTGELFF	TGTGCCACGTCAAAGCAGGGTCCGAACACCGGGGAGCTGTTTTTT
TRBV7-2	.	TRBJ2-1	.	CATSGTIIRNEQFF	TGTGCCACCTCCGGGACCATTATTCGCAATGAGCAGTTCTTC
TRBV5-1	few	TRBJ2-2	TRBD2	CASSSVTSGRINTGELFF	TGCGCCAGCAGCTCGGTGACTAGCGGGAGGATCAACACCGGGGAGCTGTTTTTT
TRBV12-3/TRBV12-4	many	TRBJ1-5	TRBD1	CASSGLGQGGPQHF	TGTGCCAGCTCCGGTCTAGGACAGGGTGGGCCCCAGCATTTT
TRBV7-2	.	TRBJ2-7	.	CASSLGYRDYEQYF	TGTGCCAGCAGCTTAGGCTACAGGGATTACGAGCAGTACTTC
TRBV12-3/TRBV12-4	.	TRBJ1-1	TRBD1	CASSPTGTGGEAFF	TGTGCCAGCAGCCCTACCGGGACAGGAGGTGAAGCTTTCTTT
TRBV10-3	many	TRBJ1-4	.	CAIRGTANEKLFF	TGTGCCATCAGGGGTACCGCTAATGAAAAACTGTTTTTT
TRBV5-1	.	TRBJ1-4	.	CASSLAGRMGDEKLFF	TGCGCCAGCAGCTTGGCGGGACGCATGGGGGATGAAAAACTGTTTTTT
TRBV5-1	.	TRBJ2-3	.	CASSLAKGDADTQYF	TGCGCCAGCAGCTTGGCCAAGGGGGATGCAGATACGCAGTATTTT
TRBV20-1	few	TRBJ2-3	.	CSARTGANTDTQYF	TGCAGTGCTAGAACGGGAGCGAACACAGATACGCAGTATTTT
TRBV12-3/TRBV12-4	.	TRBJ2-1	TRBD2	CASRASGSSYNEQFF	TGTGCCAGCAGAGCTAGCGGGAGTTCCTACAATGAGCAGTTCTTC
TRBV28	few	TRBJ2-1	TRBD2	CASRPVASGYNEQFF	TGTGCCAGCAGGCCAGTGGCTAGCGGGTACAATGAGCAGTTCTTC
TRBV3-1	.	TRBJ2-7	TRBD2	CASSTSGGAYEQYF	TGTGCCAGCAGCACCTCGGGAGGGGCCTACGAGCAGTACTTC
TRBV29-1	few	TRBJ1-2	.	CSVELLGVYGYTF	TGCAGCGTAGAACTTCTTGGGGTATATGGCTACACCTTC
TRBV20-1	few	TRBJ2-7	.	CSARDAGGYEQYF	TGCAGTGCTAGAGATGCGGGCGGCTACGAGCAGTACTTC
TRBV20-1	few	TRBJ2-4	.	CSASTSTLAKNIQYF	TGCAGTGCTAGTACTAGCACCCTAGCCAAAAACATTCAGTACTTC
TRBV12-3/TRBV12-4	few	TRBJ2-1	.	CASSSGLRHNEQFF	TGTGCCAGCAGTTCGGGACTCCGCCACAATGAGCAGTTCTTC
TRBV7-9	.	TRBJ2-5	.	CASTWGLIQYF	TGTGCCAGCACCTGGGGTTTGATCCAGTACTTC
TRBV6-5	.	TRBJ2-7	.	CASSYVSGSIYEQYF	TGTGCCAGCAGTTATGTAAGCGGCAGCATCTACGAGCAGTACTTC
TRBV5-1	many	TRBJ2-2	TRBD1	CASSLAGGGTGELFF	TGCGCCAGCAGCTTAGCAGGGGGCGGCACCGGGGAGCTGTTTTTT
TRBV5-6	.	TRBJ2-7	.	CASSRRPSSYEQYF	TGTGCCAGCAGCCGTAGGCCTTCGAGCTACGAGCAGTACTTC
TRBV12-3/TRBV12-4	many	TRBJ1-1	.	CASRGLPNTEAFF	TGTGCCAGCAGAGGACTGCCCAACACTGAAGCTTTCTTT
TRBV5-1	few	TRBJ2-1	.	CASSSVTSYNEQFF	TGCGCCAGCTCTTCGGTGACCTCCTACAATGAGCAGTTCTTC
TRBV20-1	.	TRBJ2-2	.	CSAPRTGGPANTGELFF	TGCAGTGCTCCTCGTACAGGTGGGCCTGCGAACACCGGGGAGCTGTTTTTT
TRBV20-1	few	TRBJ2-7	TRBD1	CSARDREYEQYF	TGCAGTGCTCGGGACAGAGAATACGAGCAGTACTTC
TRBV3-1	few	TRBJ2-2	.	CASSFPFPRGELFF	TGTGCCAGCAGCTTCCCCTTCCCGCGCGGGGAGCTGTTTTTT
TRBV21-1	few	TRBJ2-1	.	CASSLPGPTYNEQFF	TGTGCCAGCAGCCTCCCGGGCCCGACTTACAATGAGCAGTTCTTC
TRBV7-9	.	TRBJ2-3	TRBD1	CASSLTGESDTQYF	TGTGCCAGCAGCTTGACAGGGGAGAGCGATACGCAGTATTTT
TRBV12-3/TRBV12-4	many	TRBJ2-7	TRBD2	CASTIGIAGREQYF	TGTGCCAGCACCATAGGAATAGCGGGCCGAGAGCAGTACTTC
TRBV29-1	few	TRBJ2-7	.	CSVATRVSYEQYF	TGCAGCGTAGCGACCAGGGTTTCCTACGAGCAGTACTTC
TRBV5-1	few	TRBJ2-3	.	CASSVDSISTDTQYF	TGCGCCAGCAGCGTCGACTCAATTAGCACAGATACGCAGTATTTT
TRBV12-3/TRBV12-4	many	TRBJ1-6	.	CASSSGDTSGNSPLHF	TGTGCCAGCAGTTCCGGCGACACCTCAGGAAATTCACCCCTCCACTTT
TRBV18	many	TRBJ1-2	.	CASSPGRDYGYTF	TGTGCCAGCTCACCAGGCAGGGACTATGGCTACACCTTC
TRBV2	.	TRBJ2-1	.	CASSVIRGNEQFF	TGTGCCAGCAGCGTGATTCGGGGCAATGAGCAGTTCTTC
TRBV5-1	few	TRBJ1-6	TRBD1	CASSTTPQGQGSSPLHF	TGCGCCAGCAGCACCACACCCCAGGGACAGGGGTCTTCACCCCTCCACTTT
TRBV9	few	TRBJ2-1	.	CASSVALEGLVGEQFF	TGTGCCAGCAGCGTAGCTCTCGAGGGGCTAGTGGGTGAGCAGTTCTTC
TRBV11-3	few	TRBJ2-7	.	CASSLGGASSREQYF	TGTGCCAGCAGCCTAGGAGGGGCCTCTTCTCGGGAGCAGTACTTC
TRBV5-6	.	TRBJ1-6	TRBD1	CASSLGGGVGNSPLHF	TGTGCCAGCAGCTTGGGAGGGGGCGTCGGTAATTCACCCCTCCACTTT